This T cell receptor beta chain was recovered during a study of naive and memory T cell subsets. Deletions cut 3 bases from V and 3 bases from J, with 12 bases between. The CDR3 is made up of 13 amino acids. Germline V CDR1 and CDR2: DFQATT, SNEGSKA (reference sequence). The table lists this clonotype with a few counts. An equimolar mix of two oligonucleotides served as the beta constant-region primer for TRBC1 and TRBC2. One entry per CDR3 protein, called by TCRdb with MiXCR from the UMI-ligation and nested PCR reads. Of approximately 140,000 distinct CDR3 sequences in the sample, about a sixth were seen once.

The sample consisted of naive CD4+ T cells from blood. The clonotype comes from a human donor in good health. This chain links TRBV20-1 with TRBJ2-7, with D possibly matching TRBD2 (5 bases). Here the CDR3 reads CSASRTGNYEQYF. The CDR3 DNA sequence: TGCAGTGCTAGTCGAACGGGAAACTACGAGCAGTACTTC.